Reported below is one TCR beta chain. This sample is drawn from a study of blood T cell repertoires in COVID-19. Study-wide context: Italy, Spain and the United States were the sources of the convalescent and acute COVID-19 samples. The analysed material was cDNA or gDNA that came from T cells, B-cell-depleted T cells, or PBMCs.

In the original analysis: Counts of nucleated cells, estimated from reference gene primer amplification, were obtained. Produced via immunoSEQ multiplex PCR; TCRdb's table is partial and in-frame only. V and J calls and clone size follow that table, whereas D and trimming were derived from the DNA. The sample has more than 90,000 clones, over 80% seen once; the top ten hold 15% to 20%. Trimming shortened V by 5 bases and J by 5 bases, and 9 bases separated the two germline ends. This CDR3 contains 13 residues. This clonotype was sampled from a man aged 50 or older with acute or convalescent COVID-19. The sequenced sample consisted of peripheral blood. The gene calls are TRBV12-3 or TRBV12-4 and TRBJ2-2, with D maybe TRBD1 (5 bases). The CDR3 loop reads CASSAGLTGELFF. The CDR3 DNA reads as TGTGCCAGCAGTGCAGGGTTAACCGGGGAGCTGTTTTTT.